This TCR beta chain was found in a study of CD8 T cells in ankylosing spondylitis. Notes on the study in general: A subset of motif variants has previously been described in the synovial fluid and blood of reactive arthritis. The clones that were linked to disease were reported to be significantly enriched in matched synovial fluid samples from ankylosing spondylitis patients. Relatively scarce in peripheral blood, disease-linked clones were CD8+.

This clonotype was seen more than once but under ten times. Its antigen remains unidentified. Each TCR beta library was made by quantitative 5'-RACE that incorporated molecular barcodes. TCRdb itself ran the 5' RACE reads through MiXCR, one entry per CDR3 protein. In the table there are roughly 180,000 distinct CDR3 sequences, about an eighth of which are singletons. The source of this sequence is a female donor with ankylosing spondylitis or in good health (not recorded which). The material sequenced was blood, either unsorted or a sorted T cell fraction (not recorded which).

The CDR3 loop reads CASSVEGGEAFF. In DNA form, the CDR3 reads TGTGCCAGCAGTGTCGAGGGGGGTGAAGCTTTCTTT. The chain recombines TRBV6-4 with TRBJ1-1, with D possibly matching TRBD1 (6 bases). The CDR3 spans 12 residues. CDR1 and CDR2 (germline): MRHNA, SNTAGT. Trimming pared 4 bases from V and 7 bases from J, leaving 10 bases between.